The present T cell receptor beta chain was sequenced within a study of blood T cell repertoires in COVID-19. Assay: immunoSEQ multiplex PCR; the TCRdb copy retains only in-frame clones and omits some. Among 150,000 to 200,000 clones listed, around 84% were seen once. This CDR3 is built from 14 residues. Germline CDR1 reads LNHDA; CDR2 reads SQIVND (reference sequence). Trimming removed 4 bases from V and 1 base from J, with 11 bases in between. The sequence derives from a woman aged 30 to 39 who had been exposed to COVID-19. The chain recombines TRBV19 with TRBJ2-7, with D perhaps TRBD1 (6 bases). The sequencing sample was made of PBMCs or T cells enriched from blood (not recorded which). In DNA, the CDR3 is TGTGCCAGTAGTACAGGGGCGAGTTCCTACGAGCAGTACTTC. Encoded protein: CASSTGASSYEQYF. The variable domain in full, with the rest retrieved from reference TRBV19 and TRBJ2-7, is DGGITQSPKYLFRKEGQNVTLSCEQNLNHDAMYWYRQDPGQGLRLIYYSQIVNDFQKGDIAEGYSVSREKKESFPLTVTSAQKNPTAFYLCASSTGASSYEQYFGPGTRLTVT.